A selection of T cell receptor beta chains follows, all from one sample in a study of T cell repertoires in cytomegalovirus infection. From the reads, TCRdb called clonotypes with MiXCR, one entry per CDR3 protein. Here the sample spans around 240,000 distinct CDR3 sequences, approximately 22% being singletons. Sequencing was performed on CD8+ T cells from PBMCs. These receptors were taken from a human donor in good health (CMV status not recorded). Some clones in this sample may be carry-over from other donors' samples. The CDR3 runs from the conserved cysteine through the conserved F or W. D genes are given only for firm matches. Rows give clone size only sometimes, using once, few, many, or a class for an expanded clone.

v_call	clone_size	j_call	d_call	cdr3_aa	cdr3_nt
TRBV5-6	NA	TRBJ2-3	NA	CASSYHQGPVRTDTQYF	TGTGCCAGCAGCTACCACCAGGGGCCCGTCCGCACAGATACGCAGTATTTT
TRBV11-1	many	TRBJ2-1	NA	CASSLAGGRSEQFF	TGTGCCAGCAGCTTAGCGGGGGGTCGGAGTGAGCAGTTCTTC
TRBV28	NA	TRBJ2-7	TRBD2	CASSPLAGGAYEQYF	TGTGCCAGCAGCCCACTAGCGGGGGGTGCCTACGAGCAGTACTTC
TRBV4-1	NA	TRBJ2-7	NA	CASSPGPVGGEQYF	TGCGCCAGCAGCCCGGGCCCGGTCGGCGGCGAGCAGTACTTC
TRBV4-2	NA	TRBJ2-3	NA	CASSQEGGWTDTQYF	TGTGCCAGCAGCCAAGAGGGGGGTTGGACAGATACGCAGTATTTT
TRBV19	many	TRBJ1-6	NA	CASHTGNSPLHF	TGTGCCAGTCATACAGGGAATTCACCCCTCCACTTT
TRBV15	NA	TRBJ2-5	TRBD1	CATSTGQGQETQYF	TGTGCCACCAGCACAGGACAGGGCCAAGAGACCCAGTACTTC
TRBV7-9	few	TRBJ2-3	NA	CASSQSAQGASTDTQYF	TGTGCCAGCAGCCAGTCCGCACAAGGGGCTAGCACAGATACGCAGTATTTT
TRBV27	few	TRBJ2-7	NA	CASSLTKLKDSYEQYF	TGTGCCAGCAGTCTCACCAAACTGAAGGACAGCTACGAGCAGTACTTC
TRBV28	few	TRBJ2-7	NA	CASSYLYGSISYEQYF	TGTGCCAGCAGTTACCTATATGGGTCTATCTCCTACGAGCAGTACTTC
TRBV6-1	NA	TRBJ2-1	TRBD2	CASSYERGNYNEQFF	TGTGCCAGCAGTTACGAGCGGGGGAATTACAATGAGCAGTTCTTC
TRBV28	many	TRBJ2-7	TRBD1	CASSLQGATVEQYF	TGTGCCAGCAGTCTACAGGGGGCGACGGTCGAGCAGTACTTC
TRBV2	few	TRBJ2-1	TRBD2	CATRPERGAYNEQFF	TGTGCCACCAGACCCGAGCGGGGGGCTTACAATGAGCAGTTCTTC
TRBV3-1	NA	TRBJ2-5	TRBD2	CASSQEGTSGGWETQYF	TGTGCCAGCAGCCAAGAGGGGACTAGCGGGGGTTGGGAGACCCAGTACTTC
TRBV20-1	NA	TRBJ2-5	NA	CSAKNPGSWETQYF	TGCAGTGCTAAGAACCCGGGGAGTTGGGAGACCCAGTACTTC
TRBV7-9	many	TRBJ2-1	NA	CASSGDGKEYNEQFF	TGTGCCAGCAGCGGTGACGGGAAAGAGTACAATGAGCAGTTCTTC
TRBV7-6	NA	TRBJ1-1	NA	CASSSGEGFDTEAFF	TGTGCCAGCAGCAGCGGGGAAGGTTTCGACACTGAAGCTTTCTTT
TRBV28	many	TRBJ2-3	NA	CAHVGASTDTQYF	TGTGCCCACGTTGGGGCTAGCACAGATACGCAGTATTTT
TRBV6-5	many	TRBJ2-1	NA	CASTSIWNEQFF	TGTGCCAGCACCTCGATCTGGAATGAGCAGTTCTTC
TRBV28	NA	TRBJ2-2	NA	CASSFQGGDGELFF	TGTGCCAGCAGTTTTCAGGGGGGGGACGGGGAGCTGTTTTTT
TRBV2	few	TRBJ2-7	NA	CATGHLYEQYF	TGTGCCACCGGACACCTCTACGAGCAGTACTTC
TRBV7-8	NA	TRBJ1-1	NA	CASSLYGSTEAFF	TGTGCCAGCAGCTTATACGGCTCCACTGAAGCTTTCTTT
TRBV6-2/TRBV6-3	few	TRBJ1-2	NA	CASFSLQGSNYGYTF	TGTGCCAGCTTTTCTCTACAGGGATCCAACTATGGCTACACCTTC
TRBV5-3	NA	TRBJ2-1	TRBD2	CASSPTGNGGIYNEQFF	TGTGCCAGCAGCCCGACTGGGAACGGGGGGATATACAATGAGCAGTTCTTC
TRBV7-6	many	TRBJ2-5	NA	CASSFTSGAGETQYF	TGTGCCAGCAGCTTCACGAGTGGGGCAGGGGAGACCCAGTACTTC
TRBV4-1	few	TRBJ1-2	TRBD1	CASSHTGTGDWKYYGYTF	TGCGCCAGCAGCCATACCGGGACAGGGGATTGGAAATACTATGGCTACACCTTC
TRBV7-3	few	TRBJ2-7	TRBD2	CASSLSGGGGYEQYF	TGTGCCAGCAGCTTAAGCGGCGGGGGAGGCTACGAGCAGTACTTC
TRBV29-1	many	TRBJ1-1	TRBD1	CSVENDRGLSEAFF	TGCAGCGTTGAAAATGACAGGGGGCTTAGTGAAGCTTTCTTT
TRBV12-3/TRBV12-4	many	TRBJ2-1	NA	CASSPLGSYNEQFF	TGTGCCAGCAGCCCTCTAGGGTCCTACAATGAGCAGTTCTTC
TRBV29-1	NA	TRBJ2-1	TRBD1	CSAAGTEQNNEQFF	TGCAGCGCTGCCGGGACAGAGCAAAACAATGAGCAGTTCTTC
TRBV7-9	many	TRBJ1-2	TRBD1	CASSLGSTGDDYGYTF	TGTGCCAGCAGCTTAGGTTCGACAGGGGACGACTATGGCTACACCTTC
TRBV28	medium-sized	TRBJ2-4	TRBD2	CASIERPGGQNIQYF	TGTGCCAGCATTGAGAGGCCGGGGGGGCAAAACATTCAGTACTTC
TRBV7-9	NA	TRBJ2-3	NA	CASSPPRANPTDTQYF	TGTGCCAGCAGCCCCCCCAGGGCGAACCCCACAGATACGCAGTATTTT
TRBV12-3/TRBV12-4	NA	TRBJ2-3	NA	CASSFGGRGTDTQYF	TGTGCCAGCAGTTTCGGTGGCAGGGGTACAGATACGCAGTATTTT
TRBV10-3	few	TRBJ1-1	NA	CAISVSNIHTEAFF	TGTGCCATCAGTGTGAGCAATATCCACACTGAAGCTTTCTTT
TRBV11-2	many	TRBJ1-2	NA	CASEGSDYGYTF	TGTGCCTCGGAGGGGTCTGACTATGGCTACACCTTC
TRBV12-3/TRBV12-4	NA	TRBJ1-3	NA	CASSLRPDPRYTIYF	TGTGCCAGCAGTTTAAGGCCCGATCCGCGGTACACCATATATTTT
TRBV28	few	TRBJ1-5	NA	CASSLRGFSNQPQHF	TGTGCCAGCAGTTTAAGGGGGTTCAGCAATCAGCCCCAGCATTTT
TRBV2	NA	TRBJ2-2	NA	CASSEEWQGGTGELFF	TGTGCCAGCAGTGAAGAGTGGCAGGGCGGCACCGGGGAGCTGTTTTTT
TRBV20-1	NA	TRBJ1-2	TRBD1	CSARDLGTGGYGYTF	TGCAGTGCTAGAGACCTAGGGACAGGGGGATATGGCTACACCTTC
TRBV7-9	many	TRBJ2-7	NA	CASSPRGSYEQYF	TGTGCCAGCAGCCCGAGGGGGTCCTACGAGCAGTACTTC
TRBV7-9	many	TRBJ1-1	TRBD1	CASSPLQGANAEAFF	TGTGCCAGCAGCCCACTCCAGGGGGCTAATGCTGAAGCTTTCTTT
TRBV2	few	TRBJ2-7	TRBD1	CASSGAGTGAILSYEQYF	TGTGCCAGCAGTGGGGCTGGGACAGGGGCGATTCTCTCCTACGAGCAGTACTTC
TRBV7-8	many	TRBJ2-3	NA	CASSRDWRTDTQYF	TGTGCCAGCAGCCGGGACTGGCGCACAGATACGCAGTATTTT
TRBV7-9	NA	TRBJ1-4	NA	CASSSPSGGDEKLFF	TGTGCCAGCAGCTCTCCAAGTGGCGGTGACGAAAAACTGTTTTTT
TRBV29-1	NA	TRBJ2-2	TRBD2	CSGGLAGAQANTGELFF	TGCAGCGGCGGACTAGCGGGGGCCCAGGCGAACACCGGGGAGCTGTTTTTT
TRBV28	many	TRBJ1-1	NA	CASRLIASDTEAFF	TGTGCCAGCAGACTAATCGCCTCGGACACTGAAGCTTTCTTT
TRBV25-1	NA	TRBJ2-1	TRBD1	CASRAGTDYNEQFF	TGTGCCAGCAGAGCCGGGACAGACTACAATGAGCAGTTCTTC
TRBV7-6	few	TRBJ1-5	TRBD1	CASSSTPGQGRYSNQPQHF	TGTGCCAGCAGCTCAACGCCGGGACAGGGCCGATATAGCAATCAGCCCCAGCATTTT
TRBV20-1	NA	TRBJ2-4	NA	CSAPTGLAKNIQYF	TGCAGTGCTCCCACAGGGCTAGCCAAAAACATTCAGTACTTC
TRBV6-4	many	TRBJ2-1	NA	CASSEGAGVSNEQFF	TGTGCCAGCAGTGAGGGGGCAGGGGTGTCCAATGAGCAGTTCTTC
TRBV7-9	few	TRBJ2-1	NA	CAIEQTLRDEQFF	TGTGCCATCGAACAAACTCTACGGGATGAGCAGTTCTTC
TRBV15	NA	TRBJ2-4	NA	CATSSHPEGGLAKNIQYF	TGTGCCACCAGCAGTCATCCCGAGGGCGGTTTAGCCAAAAACATTCAGTACTTC
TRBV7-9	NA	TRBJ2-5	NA	CASSLQGPAQETQYF	TGTGCCAGCAGCTTACAGGGCCCAGCCCAAGAGACCCAGTACTTC
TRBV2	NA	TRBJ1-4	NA	CASSASGWDEKLFF	TGTGCCAGCAGCGCGTCCGGTTGGGATGAAAAACTGTTTTTT
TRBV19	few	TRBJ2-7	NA	CASSIGRAYEQYF	TGTGCCAGTAGTATTGGGCGGGCGTACGAGCAGTACTTC
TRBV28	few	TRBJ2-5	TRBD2	CASSSSPLRASGGHMRETQYF	TGTGCCAGCAGCAGTTCCCCCCTTCGGGCTAGCGGGGGGCATATGAGAGAGACCCAGTACTTC